A single T cell receptor (beta chain) is shown here with its context. Looked up from germline, CDR1 is SGHVS and CDR2 is FQNEAQ. The CDR3 covers 15 residues. V was pared by 8 bases and J by 1 base, with 17 bases between. These data are taken from a study of control samples from healthy donors and cancer patients. The repertoire was sequenced with immunoSEQ multiplex PCR; TCRdb's copy has only in-frame clones and lacks some. Of 90,000 to 110,000 clones in the sample, approximately 90% were seen once. The clonotype was recovered from a human donor in good health. The donor label of this sample is uncertain. Sequencing was done on a sample of blood. This chain uses TRBV7-8 with TRBJ1-2; D is ambiguous. The CDR3, as DNA: TGTGCCAGCGTCGGGTCGGCAGGCCTTAACTATGGCTACACCTTC. Its protein is CASVGSAGLNYGYTF.